Listed here are 27 T cell receptor beta chains from one sample, sequenced in a study of blood T cell repertoires in COVID-19. Libraries were prepared by immunoSEQ multiplex PCR; TCRdb keeps only in-frame clonotypes and omits some of them. This sample has 250,000 to 350,000 clones, with about 81% found just once. The sequenced material came from peripheral blood. These receptors were obtained from a human donor with COVID-19, enrolled during active disease. The donor label of this sample is uncertain.

The chain uses TRBV28 and TRBJ2-2; 7 bases align to TRBD1. Germline CDR1 is MDHEN and CDR2 is SYDVKM. The length of the CDR3 is 16 residues. J was trimmed by 4 bases and V by 3 bases; bases with no gene match: 8. The CDR3, as DNA: TGTGCCAGCAGTTTCCGCCACAGGGGTAGCACCGGGGAGCTGTTTTTT. Translating gives CASSFRHRGSTGELFF.

The J gene is TRBJ2-3, the V gene TRBV2; 11 bases agree with TRBD1. CDR1 and CDR2 (germline): SNHLY, FYNNEI. This CDR3 is built from 14 residues. Losses at the gene ends were 4 bases for V and 5 bases for J; bases not matched to a gene: 2. CDR3 residues: CASSGDRGRDTQYF. CDR3 nucleotides: TGTGCCAGCAGTGGGGACAGGGGGAGAGATACGCAGTATTTT.

The chain joins TRBV28 to TRBJ2-7; possible D gene TRBD1, 5 bases. Germline assignment: CDR1 MDHEN and CDR2 SYDVKM. V gave up 2 bases and J gave up 2 bases, with 10 bases separating them. The CDR3 is 14 amino acids. The chain's CDR3 is CASSLPGIPYEQYF. The CDR3 DNA sequence: TGTGCCAGCAGTTTACCAGGGATTCCCTACGAGCAGTACTTC.

This chain links TRBV5-6 with TRBJ2-1; a possible D gene is TRBD1 (5 bases). This CDR3 is built from 15 residues. Germline V gene sequence: CDR1 SGHDT, CDR2 YYEEEE. The germline V and J ends were trimmed by 0 bases and 9 bases, with 16 bases remaining between them. The CDR3 is CASSLDRPQWGEQFF. CDR3 nucleotides: TGTGCCAGCAGCTTGGACAGGCCCCAATGGGGTGAGCAGTTCTTC.

The rearrangement links TRBV30 to TRBJ2-5, with D tentatively TRBD1 (7 bases). Per germline, CDR1 GTSNPN and CDR2 SVGIG (reference sequence). V lost 4 bases, J lost 7 bases, and 19 bases lay in between. The CDR3 consists of 14 residues. DNA for the CDR3: TGTGCCTGGAACATCGGGGGCAGGGGGGCGACCCAGTACTTC. Protein product: CAWNIGGRGATQYF.

The J gene is TRBJ2-7, the V gene TRBV7-9, with a tentative D call TRBD2 (6 bases). CDR3 size: 14 residues. Germline V gene data show CDR1 as SEHNR and CDR2 as FQNEAQ (reference sequence). V lost 3 bases and J 0 bases, leaving 9 bases between the germline ends. The CDR3 sequence: CASSLDSGSYEQYF. CDR3 sequence (DNA): TGTGCCAGCAGCTTGGATAGCGGCTCCTACGAGCAGTACTTC. Supplemented by reference TRBV7-9 and TRBJ2-7, the full variable domain reads DTGVSQNPRHKITKRGQNVTFRCDPISEHNRLYWYRQTLGQGPEFLTYFQNEAQLEKSRLLSDRFSAERPKGSFSTLEIQRTEQGDSAMYLCASSLDSGSYEQYFGPGTRLTVT.

This clone is a singleton in its sample. V usage is TRBV7-8 and J usage is TRBJ2-5; the match to TRBD1 covers 8 bases. CDR1 and CDR2 (germline): SGHVS, FQNEAQ. The CDR3 spans 13 residues. Trimming cost V 4 bases and J 5 bases; bases outside gene matches: 3. The CDR3 here is CASSSTGVETQYF. In DNA form, the CDR3 reads TGTGCCAGCAGCTCGACAGGGGTCGAGACCCAGTACTTC. Full variable domain (remainder filled in from reference TRBV7-8 and TRBJ2-5): GAGVSQSPRYKVAKRGQDVALRCDPISGHVSLFWYQQALGQGPEFLTYFQNEAQLDKSGLPSDRFFAERPEGSVSTLKIQRTQQEDSAVYLCASSSTGVETQYFGPGTRLLVL.

The CDR3 DNA follows: TGTGCCATCAACCCGACAGGGGGACGGACCCAGTACTTC. This sequence encodes CAINPTGGRTQYF. The rearrangement links TRBV10-3 to TRBJ2-5; 9 bases line up with TRBD1. The CDR3 runs to 13 residues. Losses at the gene ends were 7 bases for V and 7 bases for J; bases not matched to a gene: 7. Germline values: CDR1 ENHRY, CDR2 SYGVKD.

The gene calls are TRBV5-1 and TRBJ2-7, with TRBD2 as a possible D gene (6 bases). Germline values: CDR1 SGHRS, CDR2 YFSETQ. V lost 2 bases to trimming and J lost 0 bases, with 9 bases between them. This CDR3 contains 14 residues. This chain's CDR3 is CASSFGGPSYEQYF. CDR3 bases: TGCGCCAGCAGCTTCGGAGGGCCCTCCTACGAGCAGTACTTC.

V is TRBV21-1 and J is TRBJ1-2; TRBD1 is taken as the D call from the table, unchecked against the DNA. TRBV21-1 is a documented pseudogene. The CDR3 length is 13 residues. The CDR3 DNA reads TGTGCCAGCAGCAAACAGTCTAACTATGGCTACACCTTC. As protein: CASSKQSNYGYTF.

The rearrangement uses TRBV10-2 and TRBJ2-2; a possible D gene is TRBD1 (5 bases). Trimming took off 6 bases at V and 3 bases at J, with 8 bases between the two ends. CDR1 WSHSY and CDR2 SAAADI come from the germline V gene. The CDR3 has 13 amino acids. The chain's CDR3 is CASRVTDTGELFF. CDR3 DNA sequence: TGCGCCAGCAGAGTGACAGACACCGGGGAGCTGTTTTTT.

This chain links TRBV4-3 with TRBJ1-2; D might be TRBD1 (6 bases). The CDR3 length is 16 residues. V dropped 6 bases and J dropped 7 bases, with 24 bases sitting between them. Germline lookup yields CDR1 LGHNA and CDR2 YSLEER. DNA for the CDR3: TGCGCCAGCAGTCCTGACCTAGGACAGTGGGTACGTGGCTACACCTTC. Its translation: CASSPDLGQWVRGYTF.

This clone is a singleton in its sample. The chain employs TRBV25-1 and TRBJ2-7, with TRBD2 matching 7 bases. Germline values: CDR1 MGHDK, CDR2 SYGVNS. V was clipped by 6 bases and J by 3 bases; unmatched bases: 5. The CDR3 totals 13 residues. This chain's CDR3 is CASRRELNYEQYF. CDR3 coding DNA: TGTGCCAGCAGGCGGGAGCTGAACTACGAGCAGTACTTC.

The V gene is TRBV18, the J gene TRBJ1-1; TRBD1 might be the D (6 bases). Trimming took off 6 bases at V and 6 bases at J, with 11 bases between the two ends. Germline CDR1 and CDR2: KGHSH and LQKENI. CDR3 size: 12 residues. CDR3 region: CASSRTAPEAFF. The CDR3 DNA sequence: TGTGCCAGCTCCCGGACAGCCCCTGAAGCTTTCTTT. Full variable domain (outside the CDR3, taken from reference TRBV18 and TRBJ1-1): NAGVMQNPRHLVRRRGQEARLRCSPMKGHSHVYWYRQLPEEGLKFMVYLQKENIIDESGMPKERFSAEFPKEGPSILRIQQVVRGDSAAYFCASSRTAPEAFFGQGTRLTVV.

This rearrangement joins TRBV18 to TRBJ2-2; D perhaps matches TRBD2 (5 bases). Deletions cut 6 bases from V and 0 bases from J, with 14 bases between. This CDR3 contains 16 residues. Per germline, CDR1 KGHSH and CDR2 LQKENI. The CDR3 spells CASSRVATANTGELFF. The CDR3 nucleotides read TGTGCCAGCTCCCGGGTAGCGACTGCGAACACCGGGGAGCTGTTTTTT.

The genes are TRBV19 and TRBJ1-2, with a tentative D call TRBD1 (6 bases). The germline CDR1 and CDR2 sequences are LNHDA and SQIVND (reference sequence). This CDR3 comprises 16 residues. Deletions cut 3 bases from V and 5 bases from J, with 19 bases between. In DNA form, the CDR3 reads TGTGCCAGTAGTATGAATTGGGGGGCGCGGGAGTATGGCTACACCTTC. It is translated as CASSMNWGAREYGYTF.

This rearrangement joins TRBV19 to TRBJ2-1; D is unclear. V was trimmed by 5 bases and J by 10 bases, leaving 9 bases between them. The germline V gene has CDR1 LNHDA and CDR2 SQIVND (reference sequence). This CDR3 comprises 11 residues. The CDR3 sequence is CASSPGQEQFF. In DNA form, the CDR3 reads TGTGCCAGTAGTCCGGGTCAAGAGCAGTTCTTC.

The chain joins TRBV5-1 to TRBJ1-1; D is ambiguous. Trimming shortened V by 0 bases and J by 5 bases, and 11 bases separated the two germline ends. The germline V gene encodes CDR1 SGHRS and CDR2 YFSETQ. This CDR3 has 14 residues. The CDR3 DNA reads as TGCGCCAGCAGCTTGGGCGGGGATGAGACTGAAGCTTTCTTT. It is translated as CASSLGGDETEAFF.

The chain links TRBV28 to TRBJ1-2, with 7 bases identical to TRBD1. With 8 bases clipped from V and 4 bases from J, the junction kept 10 bases outside the gene matches. Looked up from germline, CDR1 is MDHEN and CDR2 is SYDVKM. CDR3 length: 14 residues. This CDR3 reads CASVEGARVYGYTF. CDR3 in DNA: TGTGCCAGCGTAGAGGGGGCGCGGGTCTATGGCTACACCTTC.

This chain links TRBV19 with TRBJ2-2; D gene unclear. The CDR3 consists of 13 residues. The ends were cut back, 6 bases at V and 7 bases at J, with 12 bases in the middle. Germline V gene lookup returns CDR1 LNHDA and CDR2 SQIVND (reference sequence). CDR3 bases: TGTGCCAGTAGGGTGCTTACAAACGGGGAGCTGTTTTTT. Amino acid sequence: CASRVLTNGELFF. Filled out from reference TRBV19 and TRBJ2-2, the complete variable domain reads DGGITQSPKYLFRKEGQNVTLSCEQNLNHDAMYWYRQDPGQGLRLIYYSQIVNDFQKGDIAEGYSVSREKKESFPLTVTSAQKNPTAFYLCASRVLTNGELFFGEGSRLTVL.

The chain recombines TRBV10-3 with TRBJ1-4; D is uncertain. CDR1 ENHRY and CDR2 SYGVKD come from the germline V gene. The CDR3 consists of 16 residues. Trimming shortened V by 0 bases and J by 5 bases, and 13 bases separated the two germline ends. CDR3 DNA: TGTGCCATCAGTGAGTCAGTCGTGCGAGGGAATGAAAAACTGTTTTTT. Translating gives CAISESVVRGNEKLFF.

V and J are TRBV7-9 and TRBJ1-2, with 10 bases that match TRBD1. The CDR3 length is 14 residues. V was pared by 4 bases and J by 4 bases, with 3 bases of the junction left unmatched. Germline V gene lookup returns CDR1 SEHNR and CDR2 FQNEAQ (reference sequence). Written as DNA, the CDR3 is TGTGCCAGCAGCTCGGGACAGGGGATCTATGGCTACACCTTC. Translating it yields CASSSGQGIYGYTF.

This clone was seen only once. This chain joins TRBV4-2 and TRBJ1-3, with 12 positions matching TRBD1. The CDR3 is 17 residues long. The junction had 3 bases not matched to a gene; V was cut back by 3 bases and J by 0 bases. Germline V gene sequence: CDR1 LGHNA, CDR2 YNFKEQ. CDR3 amino acids: CASSQRDRGLSGNTIYF. Here the CDR3 DNA reads TGTGCCAGCAGCCAGAGGGACAGGGGGCTCTCTGGAAACACCATATATTTT.

The chain carries TRBV7-9 and TRBJ2-7; TRBD2 agrees at 9 bases. The CDR3 covers 13 residues. Germline V gene lookup returns CDR1 SEHNR and CDR2 FQNEAQ (reference sequence). The ends lost 3 bases at V and 12 bases at J; junction bases unmatched: 9. Here the CDR3 reads CASSFGREGYLYF. The CDR3 bases are TGTGCCAGCAGCTTCGGGCGGGAGGGGTACTTGTACTTC.

V gene TRBV29-1 combines with J gene TRBJ2-1; TRBD1 or TRBD2 may be the D gene (5 bases each). The CDR3 spans 11 residues. The V end was cut by 7 bases, the J end by 3 bases, with 7 bases between. Germline V gene sequence: CDR1 SQVTM, CDR2 ANQGSEA. The CDR3, as DNA: TGCAGCGGGGGGAGCTACAATGAGCAGTTCTTC. Its translation: CSGGSYNEQFF.

The V call is TRBV11-2, the J call TRBJ2-1; weak D call: TRBD2 (5 bases). V shed 4 bases and J shed 10 bases, with 14 bases lying between them. Germline V gene sequence: CDR1 SGHAT, CDR2 FQNNGV. The CDR3 covers 13 residues. Here the CDR3 reads CASSSLLVGEQFF. The DNA of the CDR3 is TGTGCCAGCAGCTCCCTACTAGTTGGGGAGCAGTTCTTC.

The chain uses TRBV9 and TRBJ2-7, with 9 bases matching TRBD2. V gave up 0 bases and J gave up 1 base; unmatched junction bases: 2. Germline V gene lookup returns CDR1 SGDLS and CDR2 YYNGEE. CDR3 length equals 15 residues. Here the CDR3 reads CASSVETSGSYEQYF. CDR3 coding DNA: TGTGCCAGCAGCGTAGAAACTAGCGGGTCCTACGAGCAGTACTTC.